This T cell receptor (beta chain) was recorded in a study of shared clonotypes between healthy human individuals. Study information: Per donor, CD8 memory used one plate, CD8 naive used two, CD4 memory used three and CD4 naive used three.

Some clones are missing from TCRdb's copy, which holds only in-frame ones; the method was immunoSEQ multiplex PCR. This sample has about 2 million clones, with over 85% found just once. Study-level points and caveats: A reduction in generation probabilities was seen for non-shared clonotypes relative to those shared by all four donors.

Details on this clone: The antigen is unknown.

This CDR3 comprises 13 residues. Germline CDR1 reads PRHDT; CDR2 reads FYEKMQ (reference sequence). V lost 5 bases to trimming and J lost 5 bases, with 10 bases between them. The naive CD8 fraction comprised CD45RO-negative cells positively selected for CCR7 and excluded terminally differentiated effector memory CD45RA+ cells. This clonotype was obtained from a man aged 18 to 30 in good health. The specimen was naive CD8+ T cells sorted from blood. V gene TRBV13 combines with J gene TRBJ2-1, with D perhaps TRBD2 (6 bases). The CDR3 DNA follows: TGTGCCAGCAGCGACAGACTAGACAATGAGCAGTTCTTC. Protein: CASSDRLDNEQFF.